This TCR beta chain is drawn from a study of regulatory T cells in long-lasting Graves disease. Study-level points and caveats: Limited samples may have lowered accuracy.

Specified time point: newly diagnosed GD, antithyroid drugs for less than 3 months. Making the TCR library involved RNA that had been extracted from PBMCs. This CDR3 region has 14 residues. The V gene end was trimmed by 4 bases and the J gene end by 4 bases; junction bases not matched to a gene: 6. Germline loops: CDR1 MNHEY, CDR2 SMNVEV (reference sequence). This clonotype was observed many times. Its antigen is not identified. The TCR beta library used iRepertoire HTBI primers with Arm-PCR amplification of CDR3. TCRdb independently ran MiXCR on the multiplex PCR reads; one entry per CDR3 protein. The table lists 580,000 or so distinct CDR3 sequences, 15% to 20% of them singletons. The data were also submitted as part of a second study, on T cells in Graves' hyperthyroidism and ophthalmopathy.

The specimen was peripheral blood mononuclear cells (PBMCs), collected at new diagnosis, from a patient treated with antithyroid drugs. This receptor was taken from a man aged 18 to 29 with Graves disease. The chain couples TRBV27 to TRBJ2-5; 7 bases are shared with TRBD1. For the CDR3, the DNA is TGTGCCAGCAGTTCGACAGGGTATGGAGAGACCCAGTACTTC. Protein sequence: CASSSTGYGETQYF.